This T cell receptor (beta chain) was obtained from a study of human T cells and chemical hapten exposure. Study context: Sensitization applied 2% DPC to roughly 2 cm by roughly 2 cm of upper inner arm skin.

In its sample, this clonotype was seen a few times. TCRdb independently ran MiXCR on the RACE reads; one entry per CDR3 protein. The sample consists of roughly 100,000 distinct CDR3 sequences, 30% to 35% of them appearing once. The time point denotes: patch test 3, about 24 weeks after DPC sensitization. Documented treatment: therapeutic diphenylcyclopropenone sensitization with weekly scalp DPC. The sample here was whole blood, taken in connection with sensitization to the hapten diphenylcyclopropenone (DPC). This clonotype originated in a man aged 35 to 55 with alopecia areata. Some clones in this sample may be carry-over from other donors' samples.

In DNA form, the CDR3 reads TGTGCCAGCAGTTACCCGGGACAGCGGAAAGCTTTCTTT. Its translation: CASSYPGQRKAFF. The chain has TRBV6-2 or TRBV6-3 and TRBJ1-1; 7 nucleotides match TRBD1. Trimming took 2 bases from V and 9 from J; bases not matched to a gene: 6. Germline CDR1 MNHEY, CDR2 SVGEGT. The CDR3 sequence is 13 residues long.